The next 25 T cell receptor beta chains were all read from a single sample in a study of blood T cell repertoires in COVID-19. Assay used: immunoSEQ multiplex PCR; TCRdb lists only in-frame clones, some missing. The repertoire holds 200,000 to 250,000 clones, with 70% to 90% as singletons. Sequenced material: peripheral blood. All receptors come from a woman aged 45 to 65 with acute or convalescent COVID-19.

The CDR3 DNA reads TGTGCCAGCAGCCAAGGTGGGACTAGCGGGGGGCAAGAGCAGTTCTTC. This codes for CASSQGGTSGGQEQFF. The gene calls are TRBV4-2 and TRBJ2-1, with TRBD2 identical over 15 bases. The CDR3 consists of 16 residues. Trimming removed 1 base from V and 10 bases from J; junction bases left unmatched: 5. Germline values: CDR1 LGHNA, CDR2 YNFKEQ.

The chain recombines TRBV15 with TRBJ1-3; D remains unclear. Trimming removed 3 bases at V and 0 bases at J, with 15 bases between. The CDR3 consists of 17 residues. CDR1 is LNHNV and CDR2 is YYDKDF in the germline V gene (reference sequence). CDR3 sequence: CATSSDGPRLSGNTIYF. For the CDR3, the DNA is TGTGCCACCAGCAGCGATGGGCCTCGGCTCTCTGGAAACACCATATATTTT.

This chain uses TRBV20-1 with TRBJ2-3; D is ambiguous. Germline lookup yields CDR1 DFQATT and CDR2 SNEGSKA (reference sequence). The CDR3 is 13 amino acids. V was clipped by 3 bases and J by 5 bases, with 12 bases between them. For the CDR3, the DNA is TGCAGTGCTAGTGTGGAGTTTATAGATACGCAGTATTTT. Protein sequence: CSASVEFIDTQYF.

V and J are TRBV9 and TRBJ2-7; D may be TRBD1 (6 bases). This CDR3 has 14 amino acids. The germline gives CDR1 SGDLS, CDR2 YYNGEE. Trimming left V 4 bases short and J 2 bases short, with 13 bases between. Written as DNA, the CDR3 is TGTGCCAGCAGCCAAGGAGAGGGGGCCTACGAGCAGTACTTC. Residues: CASSQGEGAYEQYF.

The CDR3 here is CAWTPDRGFYGYTF. In DNA form, the CDR3 reads TGTGCCTGGACGCCGGACAGGGGATTCTATGGCTACACCTTC. The chain combines TRBV30 with TRBJ1-2, with 9 bases fitting TRBD1. The germline V gene encodes CDR1 GTSNPN and CDR2 SVGIG (reference sequence). V was pared by 4 bases and J by 4 bases, with 7 bases of the junction left unmatched. This CDR3 region has 14 residues. Together with reference TRBV30 and TRBJ1-2, the CDR3 gives the full variable domain: SQTIHQWPATLVQPVGSPLSLECTVEGTSNPNLYWYRQAAGRGLQLLFYSVGIGQISSEVPQNLSASRPQDRQFILSSKKLLLSDSGFYLCAWTPDRGFYGYTFGSGTRLTVV.

CDR3 bases: TGTGCCAGTAGTAATTGGGCCCTTAATGAAAAACTGTTTTTT. It encodes CASSNWALNEKLFF. The gene calls are TRBV19 and TRBJ1-4; no firm D call. The germline CDR1 and CDR2 sequences are LNHDA and SQIVND (reference sequence). The CDR3 loop spans 14 amino acids. V was pared by 4 bases and J by 4 bases, with 10 bases between.

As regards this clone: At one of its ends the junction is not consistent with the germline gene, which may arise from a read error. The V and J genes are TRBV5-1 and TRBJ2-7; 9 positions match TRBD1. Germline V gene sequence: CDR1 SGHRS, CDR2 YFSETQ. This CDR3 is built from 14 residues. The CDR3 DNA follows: TGCGCCAGCAGGCCCACAGGGGGCTCCGACGAGCAGTACTTC. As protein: CASRPTGGSDEQYF.

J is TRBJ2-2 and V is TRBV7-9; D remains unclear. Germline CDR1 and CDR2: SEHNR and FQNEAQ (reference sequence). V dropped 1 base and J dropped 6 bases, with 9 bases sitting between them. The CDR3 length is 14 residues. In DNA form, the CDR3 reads TGTGCCAGCAGCTTAGACCCTCTACCCGGGGAGCTGTTTTTT. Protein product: CASSLDPLPGELFF.

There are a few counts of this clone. The CDR3: CASSSRGHYGYTF. Here the CDR3 DNA reads TGTGCCAGCAGCTCCAGGGGGCACTATGGCTACACCTTC. The chain combines TRBV5-4 with TRBJ1-2; 8 nucleotides match TRBD1. The CDR3 contains 13 residues. Trimming at V came to 3 bases and at J to 3 bases, leaving 1 base not matched to a gene. Germline CDR1 SGHNT, CDR2 YYREEE (reference sequence).

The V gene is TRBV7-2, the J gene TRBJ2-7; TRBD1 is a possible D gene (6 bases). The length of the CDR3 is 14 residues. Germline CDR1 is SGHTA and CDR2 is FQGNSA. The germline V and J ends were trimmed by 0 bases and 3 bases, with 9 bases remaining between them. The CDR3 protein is CASSLAQGYYEQYF. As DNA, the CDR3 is TGTGCCAGCAGCTTAGCCCAGGGGTACTACGAGCAGTACTTC.

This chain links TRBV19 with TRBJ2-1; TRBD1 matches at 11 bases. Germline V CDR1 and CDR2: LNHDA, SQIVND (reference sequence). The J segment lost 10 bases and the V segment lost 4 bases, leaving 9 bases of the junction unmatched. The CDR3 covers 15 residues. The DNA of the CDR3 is TGTGCCAGTAGTACCACCGGGACAGGGGGTTGGGAGCAGTTCTTC. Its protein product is CASSTTGTGGWEQFF.

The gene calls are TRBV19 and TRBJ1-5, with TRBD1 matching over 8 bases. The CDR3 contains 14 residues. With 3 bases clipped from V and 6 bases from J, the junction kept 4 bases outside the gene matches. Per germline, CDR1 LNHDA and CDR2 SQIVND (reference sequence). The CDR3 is CASSIGQGGQPQHF. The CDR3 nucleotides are TGTGCCAGTAGTATCGGACAGGGAGGTCAGCCCCAGCATTTT.

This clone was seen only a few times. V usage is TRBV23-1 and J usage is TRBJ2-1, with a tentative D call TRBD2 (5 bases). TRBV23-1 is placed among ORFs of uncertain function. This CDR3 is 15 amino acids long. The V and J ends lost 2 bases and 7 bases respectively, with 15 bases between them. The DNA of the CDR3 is TGCGCCAGCAGTCAAAGCGGACGGTCTTTTAATGAGCAGTTCTTC. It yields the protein CASSQSGRSFNEQFF.

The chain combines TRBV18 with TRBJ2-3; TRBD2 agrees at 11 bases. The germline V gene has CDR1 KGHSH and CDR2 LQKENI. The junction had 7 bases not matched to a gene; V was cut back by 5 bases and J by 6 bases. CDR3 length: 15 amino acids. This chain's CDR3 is CASSDGTSGGDTQYF. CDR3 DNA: TGTGCCAGCTCAGATGGGACTAGCGGAGGGGATACGCAGTATTTT.

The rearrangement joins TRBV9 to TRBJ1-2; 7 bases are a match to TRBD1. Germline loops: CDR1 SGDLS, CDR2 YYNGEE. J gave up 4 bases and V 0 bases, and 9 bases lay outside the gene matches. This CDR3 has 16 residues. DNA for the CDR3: TGTGCCAGCAGCGTAGGGGGGACAGTACAGGTCTATGGCTACACCTTC. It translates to CASSVGGTVQVYGYTF.

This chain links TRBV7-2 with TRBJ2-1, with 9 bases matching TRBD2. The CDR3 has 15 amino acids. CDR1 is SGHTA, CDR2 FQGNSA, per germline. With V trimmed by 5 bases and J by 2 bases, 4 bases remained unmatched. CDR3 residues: CASSASGGTYNEQFF. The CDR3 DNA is TGTGCCAGCAGCGCAAGCGGGGGGACCTACAATGAGCAGTTCTTC.

The CDR3 DNA is TGTGCCAGCAGTGACCGGAGCCAAGAGACCCAGTACTTC. Protein: CASSDRSQETQYF. J is TRBJ2-5 and V is TRBV6-1; D ambiguous. Germline CDR1 MNHNS, CDR2 SASEGT. The CDR3 extends over 13 amino acids. Between the trimmed V and J ends, which lost 3 bases and 1 base, there was a span of 6 bases.

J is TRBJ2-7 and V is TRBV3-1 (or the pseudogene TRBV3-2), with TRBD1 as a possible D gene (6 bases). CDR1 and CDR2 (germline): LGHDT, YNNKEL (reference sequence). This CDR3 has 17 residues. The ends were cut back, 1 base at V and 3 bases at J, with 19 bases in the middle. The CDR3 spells CASSQVKGHGVVYEQYF. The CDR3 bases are TGTGCCAGCAGCCAAGTGAAGGGACACGGCGTGGTCTACGAGCAGTACTTC.

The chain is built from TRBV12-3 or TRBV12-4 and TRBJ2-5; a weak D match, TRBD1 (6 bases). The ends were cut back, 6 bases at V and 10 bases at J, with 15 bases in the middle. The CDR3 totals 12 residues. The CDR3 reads CASSPYLGGQYF. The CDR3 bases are TGTGCCAGCAGCCCCTATTTAGGGGGCCAGTACTTC.

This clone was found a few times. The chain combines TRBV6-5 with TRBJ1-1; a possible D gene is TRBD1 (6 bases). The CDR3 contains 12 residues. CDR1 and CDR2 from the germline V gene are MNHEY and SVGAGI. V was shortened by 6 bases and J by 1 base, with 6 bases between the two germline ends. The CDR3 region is CASRQGNTEAFF. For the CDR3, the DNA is TGTGCCAGCAGACAGGGGAACACTGAAGCTTTCTTT.

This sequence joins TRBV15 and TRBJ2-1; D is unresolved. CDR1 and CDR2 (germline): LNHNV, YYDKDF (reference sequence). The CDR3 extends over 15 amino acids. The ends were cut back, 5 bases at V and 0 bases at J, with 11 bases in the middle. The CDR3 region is CATSRGADSYNEQFF. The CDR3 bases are TGTGCCACCAGCCGAGGCGCGGACTCCTACAATGAGCAGTTCTTC.

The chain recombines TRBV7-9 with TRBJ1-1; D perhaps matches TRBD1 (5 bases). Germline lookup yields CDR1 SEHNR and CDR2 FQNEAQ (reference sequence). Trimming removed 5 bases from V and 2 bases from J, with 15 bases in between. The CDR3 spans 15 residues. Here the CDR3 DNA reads TGTGCCAGCAGCCCCCATCCGACAGCCAACACTGAAGCTTTCTTT. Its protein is CASSPHPTANTEAFF. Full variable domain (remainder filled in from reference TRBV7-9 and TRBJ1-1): DTGVSQNPRHKITKRGQNVTFRCDPISEHNRLYWYRQTLGQGPEFLTYFQNEAQLEKSRLLSDRFSAERPKGSFSTLEIQRTEQGDSAMYLCASSPHPTANTEAFFGQGTRLTVV.

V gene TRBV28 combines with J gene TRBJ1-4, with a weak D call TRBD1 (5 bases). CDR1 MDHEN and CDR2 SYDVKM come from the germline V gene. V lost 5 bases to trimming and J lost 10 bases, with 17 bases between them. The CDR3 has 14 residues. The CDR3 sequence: CASSPGDGRGKLFF. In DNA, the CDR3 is TGTGCCAGCAGTCCGGGGGACGGGCGAGGAAAACTGTTTTTT.

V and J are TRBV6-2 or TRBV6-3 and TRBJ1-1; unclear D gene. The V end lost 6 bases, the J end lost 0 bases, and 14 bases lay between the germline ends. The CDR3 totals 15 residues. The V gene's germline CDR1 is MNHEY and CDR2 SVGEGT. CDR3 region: CASSLGSFLNTEAFF. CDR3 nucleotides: TGTGCCAGCAGCCTCGGGAGTTTTTTGAACACTGAAGCTTTCTTT.

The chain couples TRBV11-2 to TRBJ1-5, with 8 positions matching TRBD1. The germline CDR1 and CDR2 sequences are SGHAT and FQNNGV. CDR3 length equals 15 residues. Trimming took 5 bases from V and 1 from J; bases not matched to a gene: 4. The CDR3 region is CASSADRESNQPQHF. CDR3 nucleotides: TGTGCCAGCAGCGCGGACAGGGAGAGCAATCAGCCCCAGCATTTT.